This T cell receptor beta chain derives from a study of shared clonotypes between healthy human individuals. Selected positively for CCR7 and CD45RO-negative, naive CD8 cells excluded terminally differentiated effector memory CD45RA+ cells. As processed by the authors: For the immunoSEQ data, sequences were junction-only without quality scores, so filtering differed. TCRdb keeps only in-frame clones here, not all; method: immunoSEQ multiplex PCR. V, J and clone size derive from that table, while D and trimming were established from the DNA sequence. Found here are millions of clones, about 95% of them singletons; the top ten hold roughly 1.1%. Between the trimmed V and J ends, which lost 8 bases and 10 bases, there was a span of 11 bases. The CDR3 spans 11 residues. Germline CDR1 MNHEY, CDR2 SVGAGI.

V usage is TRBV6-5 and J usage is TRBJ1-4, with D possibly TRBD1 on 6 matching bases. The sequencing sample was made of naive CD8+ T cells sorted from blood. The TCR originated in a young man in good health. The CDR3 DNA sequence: TGTGCCAGCCGACAGGCGGGAAAACTGTTTTTT. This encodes CASRQAGKLFF.